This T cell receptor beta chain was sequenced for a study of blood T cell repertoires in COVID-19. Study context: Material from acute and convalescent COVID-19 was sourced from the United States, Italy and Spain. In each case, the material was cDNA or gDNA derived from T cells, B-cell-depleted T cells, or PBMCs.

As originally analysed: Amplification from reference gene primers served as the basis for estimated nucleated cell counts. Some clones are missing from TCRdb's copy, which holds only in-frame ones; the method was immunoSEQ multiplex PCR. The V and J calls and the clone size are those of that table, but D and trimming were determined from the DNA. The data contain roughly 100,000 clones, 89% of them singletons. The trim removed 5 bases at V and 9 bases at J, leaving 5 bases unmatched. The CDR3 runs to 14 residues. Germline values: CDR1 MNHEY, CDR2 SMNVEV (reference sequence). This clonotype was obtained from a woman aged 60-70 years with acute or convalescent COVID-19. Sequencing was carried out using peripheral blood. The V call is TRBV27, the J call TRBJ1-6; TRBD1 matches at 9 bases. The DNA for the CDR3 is TGTGCCAGCAGTCCCGACAGGGGGAGTTCACCCCTCCACTTT. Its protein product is CASSPDRGSSPLHF.